This is a list of T cell receptor beta chains from one sample in a study of OX40 agonist ivuxolimab in advanced cancers. Profiling relied on immunoSEQ multiplex PCR, and the TCRdb table lists in-frame clones only, not all of them. Of about 62,000 clones in the sample, less than 85% were seen once. The sequences come from CD4+ or CD8+ T cells sorted from blood, collected in a trial of the OX40 agonist ivuxolimab. These TCRs come from an adult with an advanced solid tumor such as melanoma, head and neck, liver or kidney cancer. Both conserved end residues are part of each CDR3. Fields, in order: J gene, V gene, clone size, D gene, CDR3 protein, CDR3 DNA. D genes are given only for firm matches. Size is stated for part of the rows, as once, few or many counts, or as a class when the clone is expanded.

J gene: TRBJ2-3; V gene: TRBV6-1; clone size: NA; D gene: NA; CDR3 protein: CASRLRAQSLDTQYF; CDR3 DNA: TGTGCCAGCAGGTTGCGGGCACAGTCCTTAGATACGCAGTATTTT
J gene: TRBJ1-2; V gene: TRBV30; clone size: NA; D gene: NA; CDR3 protein: CAWSVVTANYGYTF; CDR3 DNA: TGTGCCTGGAGTGTTGTGACAGCGAACTATGGCTACACCTTC
J gene: TRBJ1-1; V gene: TRBV5-1; clone size: NA; D gene: NA; CDR3 protein: CASNRATNTEAFF; CDR3 DNA: TGCGCCAGCAACAGGGCCACAAACACTGAAGCTTTCTTT
J gene: TRBJ2-7; V gene: TRBV7-7; clone size: NA; D gene: NA; CDR3 protein: CASSLGGKNYEQYF; CDR3 DNA: TGTGCCAGCAGCTTAGGTGGGAAAAATTACGAGCAGTACTTC
J gene: TRBJ2-1; V gene: TRBV4-1; clone size: few; D gene: NA; CDR3 protein: CASSQELRGLSSYNEQFF; CDR3 DNA: TGCGCCAGCAGCCAAGAATTGAGGGGGTTGAGCTCCTACAATGAGCAGTTCTTC
J gene: TRBJ2-1; V gene: TRBV5-1; clone size: NA; D gene: NA; CDR3 protein: CASSLGTHGDEQFF; CDR3 DNA: TGCGCCAGCAGCTTGGGGACCCACGGCGATGAGCAGTTCTTC
J gene: TRBJ1-1; V gene: TRBV18; clone size: NA; D gene: NA; CDR3 protein: CASSPPSQVGERAFF; CDR3 DNA: TGTGCCAGCTCACCACCTTCCCAGGTAGGAGAGCGGGCTTTCTTT
J gene: TRBJ1-2; V gene: TRBV5-4; clone size: NA; D gene: NA; CDR3 protein: CASRGSPAGGYTF; CDR3 DNA: TGTGCCAGCAGGGGATCCCCTGCGGGTGGCTACACCTTC
J gene: TRBJ2-1; V gene: TRBV10-3; clone size: NA; D gene: NA; CDR3 protein: CASTGTINEQFF; CDR3 DNA: TGTGCCAGCACCGGGACAATCAATGAGCAGTTCTTC
J gene: TRBJ2-1; V gene: TRBV5-1; clone size: NA; D gene: TRBD1; CDR3 protein: CASSHLGGTGGWNEQFF; CDR3 DNA: TGCGCCAGCAGCCACCTAGGCGGGACAGGGGGATGGAATGAGCAGTTCTTC
J gene: TRBJ2-7; V gene: TRBV6-5; clone size: NA; D gene: TRBD1; CDR3 protein: CASSRKYRGDYEQYF; CDR3 DNA: TGTGCCAGCAGTCGAAAGTACAGGGGGGACTACGAGCAGTACTTC
J gene: TRBJ2-7; V gene: TRBV6-5; clone size: NA; D gene: NA; CDR3 protein: CASRSGVYEQYF; CDR3 DNA: TGTGCCAGCAGGAGTGGGGTCTACGAGCAGTACTTC
J gene: TRBJ2-7; V gene: TRBV7-9; clone size: NA; D gene: NA; CDR3 protein: CASSPPRNREDYEQYF; CDR3 DNA: TGTGCCAGCAGCCCACCCCGTAACAGGGAGGACTACGAGCAGTACTTC
J gene: TRBJ2-3; V gene: TRBV10-3; clone size: NA; D gene: NA; CDR3 protein: CAISKGDSTDTQYF; CDR3 DNA: TGTGCCATCAGCAAAGGGGACAGCACAGATACGCAGTATTTT
J gene: TRBJ2-1; V gene: TRBV9; clone size: NA; D gene: NA; CDR3 protein: CASSVERWAYNEQFF; CDR3 DNA: TGTGCCAGCAGCGTAGAACGTTGGGCCTACAATGAGCAGTTCTTC
J gene: TRBJ1-2; V gene: TRBV5-4; clone size: NA; D gene: TRBD1; CDR3 protein: CASSGGQGANYGYTF; CDR3 DNA: TGTGCCAGCAGCGGGGGACAGGGGGCGAACTATGGCTACACCTTC
J gene: TRBJ1-5; V gene: TRBV28; clone size: few; D gene: NA; CDR3 protein: CASKWGSNQPQHF; CDR3 DNA: TGTGCCAGCAAATGGGGTAGCAATCAGCCCCAGCATTTT
J gene: TRBJ2-7; V gene: TRBV5-4; clone size: NA; D gene: TRBD1; CDR3 protein: CASSLGGGQSYEQYF; CDR3 DNA: TGTGCCAGCAGCTTGGGAGGGGGCCAGTCCTACGAGCAGTACTTC
J gene: TRBJ1-1; V gene: TRBV10-2; clone size: NA; D gene: NA; CDR3 protein: CASSESVGGFAEAFF; CDR3 DNA: TGCGCCAGCAGTGAGTCGGTCGGAGGGTTCGCTGAAGCTTTCTTT
J gene: TRBJ1-3; V gene: TRBV5-1; clone size: NA; D gene: NA; CDR3 protein: CASSLDGSSGNTIYF; CDR3 DNA: TGCGCCAGCAGCTTGGATGGGAGCTCTGGAAACACCATATATTTT
J gene: TRBJ2-4; V gene: TRBV11-2; clone size: NA; D gene: TRBD2; CDR3 protein: CASTIAGGLNIQYF; CDR3 DNA: TGTGCCAGCACCATAGCGGGGGGCTTAAACATTCAGTACTTC
J gene: TRBJ2-5; V gene: TRBV13; clone size: NA; D gene: TRBD1; CDR3 protein: CASRRTGEYQETQYF; CDR3 DNA: TGTGCCAGCAGGCGGACAGGAGAATACCAAGAGACCCAGTACTTC
J gene: TRBJ2-7; V gene: TRBV29-1; clone size: NA; D gene: NA; CDR3 protein: CSVLGFTYEQYF; CDR3 DNA: TGCAGCGTCTTGGGTTTTACCTACGAGCAGTACTTC
J gene: TRBJ2-7; V gene: TRBV19; clone size: few; D gene: NA; CDR3 protein: CASSIYLSYEQYF; CDR3 DNA: TGTGCCAGTAGTATTTACTTAAGCTACGAGCAGTACTTC
J gene: TRBJ1-1; V gene: TRBV27; clone size: NA; D gene: TRBD1; CDR3 protein: CASSHGTGLSTEAFF; CDR3 DNA: TGTGCCAGCAGCCATGGGACAGGGCTGAGCACTGAAGCTTTCTTT